Following are 30 T cell receptor beta chains from one sample sequenced in a study of graft-versus-host responses after intestinal transplantation. Clones were sequenced by immunoSEQ multiplex PCR, and TCRdb holds only the in-frame ones, with some missing. Among some 40,000 clones listed, over 90% were seen once. Which antigens these TCRs recognize remains unknown. Sequences were derived from unstimulated CD8+ T cells sorted from spleen or lymph node cells, sampled before transplant. These receptors all come from a human donor who was the organ donor for an intestinal transplant.

The chain has TRBV4-3 and TRBJ1-2, with 9 bases matching TRBD1. CDR1 LGHNA and CDR2 YSLEER come from the germline V gene. The CDR3 is 15 amino acids. V was clipped by 2 bases and J by 6 bases; unmatched bases: 7. CDR3 protein: CASSQRRTGGDGYTF. The CDR3, as DNA: TGCGCCAGCAGCCAACGCCGAACAGGGGGCGATGGCTACACCTTC.

The chain combines TRBV4-3 with TRBJ2-1; D gene unclear. The germline V gene encodes CDR1 LGHNA and CDR2 YSLEER. The V gene lost 4 bases and the J gene lost 5 bases, with 12 bases spanning the gap. This CDR3 has 14 amino acids. The CDR3 is CASSPQFGDNEQFF. CDR3 in DNA: TGCGCCAGCAGCCCCCAATTCGGCGACAATGAGCAGTTCTTC.

This chain connects TRBV4-3 to TRBJ2-3; D is perhaps TRBD2 (5 bases). V lost 2 bases, J lost 6 bases, and 12 bases lay in between. Per germline, CDR1 LGHNA and CDR2 YSLEER. This CDR3 has 14 residues. In DNA, the CDR3 is TGCGCCAGCAGCCAAACTACTAGTCTGGATACGCAGTATTTT. Protein sequence: CASSQTTSLDTQYF.

The chain links TRBV9 to TRBJ1-4, with TRBD1 as a possible D gene (6 bases). Germline V gene sequence: CDR1 SGDLS, CDR2 YYNGEE. Trimming shortened V by 0 bases and J by 4 bases, and 10 bases separated the two germline ends. This CDR3 has 15 residues. The DNA of the CDR3 is TGTGCCAGCAGCGTAGGGGAAGGGGGTAATGAAAAACTGTTTTTT. Translation: CASSVGEGGNEKLFF.

The rearrangement joins TRBV7-9 to TRBJ2-3, with 8 bases lining up with TRBD2. V trimming: 5 bases; J trimming: 1 base; junction bases outside the gene matches: 5. Germline V gene lookup returns CDR1 SEHNR and CDR2 FQNEAQ (reference sequence). This CDR3 is built from 15 residues. This CDR3 is CASSPPGLGTDTQYF. CDR3 bases: TGTGCCAGCAGCCCCCCGGGACTAGGCACAGATACGCAGTATTTT. The full variable domain, with the rest looked up from reference TRBV7-9 and TRBJ2-3, is DTGVSQNPRHKITKRGQNVTFRCDPISEHNRLYWYRQTLGQGPEFLTYFQNEAQLEKSRLLSDRFSAERPKGSFSTLEIQRTEQGDSAMYLCASSPPGLGTDTQYFGPGTRLTVL.

This clone came up once. The genes are TRBV4-3 and TRBJ2-1; 9 positions match TRBD2. Germline trimming cut 8 bases from V and 8 bases from J; bases unmatched to any gene: 10. Germline CDR1 is LGHNA and CDR2 is YSLEER. The CDR3 totals 14 residues. This chain's CDR3 is CASALAGEGDEQFF. As DNA, the CDR3 is TGCGCCAGCGCCTTAGCGGGAGAGGGGGATGAGCAGTTCTTC.

Turning to this clone: The same CDR3 can be traced to other DNA sequences in this sample. This sequence joins TRBV28 and TRBJ2-7; 9 nucleotides match TRBD2. The V segment lost 6 bases and the J segment 2 bases; nucleotides outside the gene matches: 2. The CDR3 is 13 amino acids. Per the germline V gene, CDR1 is MDHEN and CDR2 is SYDVKM. The CDR3 reads CASSAGGAYEQYF. The CDR3 region has the DNA TGTGCCAGCAGCGCGGGAGGGGCCTACGAGCAGTACTTC.

J is TRBJ2-5 and V is TRBV27, with TRBD2 matching 12 bases. This CDR3 region has 16 residues. Germline V gene sequence: CDR1 MNHEY, CDR2 SMNVEV (reference sequence). V was clipped by 5 bases and J by 2 bases; unmatched bases: 6. CDR3 bases: TGTGCCAGCAGTACCCCCGGGACTAGCGGGCAAGAGACCCAGTACTTC. Translation gives CASSTPGTSGQETQYF.

The V and J genes are TRBV6-5 and TRBJ2-5; TRBD1 agrees at 9 bases. CDR1 MNHEY and CDR2 SVGAGI come from the germline V gene. The length of the CDR3 is 14 residues. J lost 4 bases, V lost 4 bases, and 4 bases had no gene match. The CDR3 protein is CASSFPGQGETQYF. The CDR3 bases are TGTGCCAGCAGTTTTCCGGGACAGGGAGAGACCCAGTACTTC.

The V and J genes are TRBV6-5 and TRBJ1-4; the D is unclear. Germline V gene data show CDR1 as MNHEY and CDR2 as SVGAGI. CDR3 length: 15 residues. V was shortened by 5 bases and J by 5 bases, with 15 bases between the two germline ends. CDR3 residues: CASSTKGWPNEKLFF. The CDR3, as DNA: TGTGCCAGCAGTACAAAAGGGTGGCCGAATGAAAAACTGTTTTTT.

The chain links TRBV27 to TRBJ2-7; 9 bases map to TRBD2. V lost 0 bases, J lost 2 bases, and 5 bases stayed unmatched. The CDR3 spans 16 residues. CDR1 MNHEY and CDR2 SMNVEV come from the germline V gene (reference sequence). As DNA, the CDR3 is TGTGCCAGCAGTTTATCGAGGACTAGCGTAGCCTACGAGCAGTACTTC. It yields the protein CASSLSRTSVAYEQYF.

V gene TRBV29-1 combines with J gene TRBJ2-2; TRBD2 matches at 11 bases. Germline V gene data show CDR1 as SQVTM and CDR2 as ANQGSEA. Losses at the gene ends were 3 bases for V and 0 bases for J; bases not matched to a gene: 6. The CDR3 runs to 17 residues. The CDR3 reads CSVEGLAGGPNTGELFF. CDR3 nucleotide sequence: TGCAGCGTTGAGGGGTTAGCGGGAGGGCCGAACACCGGGGAGCTGTTTTTT.

V and J are TRBV4-1 and TRBJ1-5, with a tentative D call TRBD1 (5 bases). Trimming took off 0 bases at V and 10 bases at J, with 16 bases between the two ends. CDR1 and CDR2 from the germline V gene are MGHRA and YSYEKL. The CDR3 is made up of 15 amino acids. CDR3 region: CASSQDAEPDSPQHF. The CDR3 coding sequence is TGCGCCAGCAGCCAAGACGCCGAGCCTGACAGTCCCCAGCATTTT.

Comment on this clone: Other DNA sequences in the sample encode the same CDR3. The chain couples TRBV7-9 to TRBJ2-1; D may be TRBD1 or TRBD2 (6 bases each). The CDR3 consists of 14 residues. V was clipped by 1 base and J by 4 bases, with 8 bases between them. Germline CDR1 and CDR2: SEHNR and FQNEAQ (reference sequence). The CDR3 here is CASSLGGGYNEQFF. The CDR3 DNA sequence: TGTGCCAGCAGCTTAGGAGGGGGGTACAATGAGCAGTTCTTC.

The V call is TRBV2, the J call TRBJ2-1, with 11 bases lining up with TRBD1. Per the germline V gene, CDR1 is SNHLY and CDR2 is FYNNEI. Losses at the gene ends were 11 bases for V and 7 bases for J; bases not matched to a gene: 7. This CDR3 contains 13 residues. The CDR3 loop reads CAGQGARGNEQFF. The DNA for the CDR3 is TGTGCCGGACAGGGGGCTAGGGGGAATGAGCAGTTCTTC.

The genes are TRBV5-5 and TRBJ2-3, with 9 nucleotides matching TRBD2. Germline CDR1 is SGHKS and CDR2 is YYEKEE (reference sequence). This CDR3 has 19 amino acids. J lost 3 bases, V lost 0 bases, and 14 bases had no gene match. The CDR3 region is CASSLETILIAGETDTQYF. The CDR3, as DNA: TGTGCCAGCAGCTTGGAGACGATTCTGATAGCGGGAGAGACAGATACGCAGTATTTT. Supplemented by reference TRBV5-5 and TRBJ2-3, the full variable domain reads DAGVTQSPTHLIKTRGQQVTLRCSPISGHKSVSWYQQVLGQGPQFIFQYYEKEERGRGNFPDRFSARQFPNYSSELNVNALLLGDSALYLCASSLETILIAGETDTQYFGPGTRLTVL.

The rearrangement uses TRBV4-1 and TRBJ2-1; D possibly corresponds to TRBD1 (5 bases). This CDR3 spans 16 amino acids. V was shortened by 4 bases and J by 1 base, with 14 bases between the two germline ends. The V gene's germline CDR1 is MGHRA and CDR2 YSYEKL. CDR3 region: CASSPGLAVSYNEQFF. The CDR3 DNA follows: TGCGCCAGCAGCCCAGGGTTGGCTGTTTCCTACAATGAGCAGTTCTTC.

The chain employs TRBV4-1 and TRBJ1-4; weak D call: TRBD1 (5 bases). CDR1 and CDR2 (germline): MGHRA, YSYEKL. The CDR3 spans 15 residues. The ends were cut back, 0 bases at V and 8 bases at J, with 13 bases in the middle. The CDR3 spells CASSQDWPGVEKLFF. The CDR3 DNA sequence: TGCGCCAGCAGCCAAGATTGGCCGGGGGTGGAAAAACTGTTTTTT.

The rearrangement links TRBV5-6 to TRBJ2-7, with 13 bases fitting TRBD2. V shed 2 bases, J shed 4 bases, and the junction held 12 bases outside the gene matches. The CDR3 runs to 18 residues. Germline CDR1 is SGHDT and CDR2 is YYEEEE. The CDR3 here is CASSLRLAGGVFFYEQYF. CDR3 in DNA: TGTGCCAGCAGCTTAAGACTAGCGGGAGGAGTCTTCTTTTACGAGCAGTACTTC.

The rearrangement uses TRBV2 and TRBJ2-7; 13 bases match TRBD2. Per germline, CDR1 SNHLY and CDR2 FYNNEI. J was trimmed by 6 bases and V by 4 bases; bases with no gene match: 0. The CDR3 runs to 13 residues. CDR3 coding DNA: TGTGCCAGCAGTGGGACTAGCGGGAGCGAGCAGTACTTC. Amino acids: CASSGTSGSEQYF.

This clone was detected once. J is TRBJ2-7 and V is TRBV27, with 9 bases identical to TRBD1. Germline V gene lookup returns CDR1 MNHEY and CDR2 SMNVEV (reference sequence). V lost 6 bases to trimming and J lost 6 bases; unmatched junction nucleotides: 12. This CDR3 is built from 15 residues. CDR3 nucleotides: TGTGCCAGCAGCCTCCTCGGGACAGGGCGAAGCGAGCAGTACTTC. Protein: CASSLLGTGRSEQYF.

The J gene is TRBJ1-2, the V gene TRBV5-1; TRBD1 is a possible D gene (5 bases). CDR3 length: 13 amino acids. V was cut by 0 bases and J by 8 bases, with 11 bases left in between. Germline CDR1 SGHRS, CDR2 YFSETQ. Here the CDR3 reads CASSLEAGRGYTF. The CDR3 nucleotides read TGCGCCAGCAGCTTGGAGGCAGGGAGAGGCTACACCTTC.

The DNA of the CDR3 is TGCGCCAGCAAAGCGAACACCGGGGAGCTGTTTTTT. Encoded protein: CASKANTGELFF. The chain is built from TRBV4-1 and TRBJ2-2; D call uncertain. The CDR3 runs 12 residues. The germline gives CDR1 MGHRA, CDR2 YSYEKL. Deletions cut 7 bases from V and 0 bases from J, with 3 bases between.

Notes on this clone: At one boundary the junction diverges from the germline segment, which might be a read error. This sample includes further DNA sequences coding for the same CDR3. J is TRBJ2-7 and V is TRBV7-7; 7 bases are shared with TRBD1. Germline values: CDR1 SSHAT, CDR2 FNYEAQ (reference sequence). This CDR3 is built from 13 residues. The CDR3 loop reads CASSLAGGYEQYF. CDR3 DNA sequence: TGTGCTAGCAGCTTAGCAGGGGGCTACGAGCAGTACTTC. The full variable domain, completed using reference TRBV7-7 and TRBJ2-7, is GAGVSQSPRYKVTKRGQDVTLRCDPISSHATLYWYQQALGQGPEFLTYFNYEAQPDKSGLPSDRFSAERPEGSISTLTIQRTEQRDSAMYRCASSLAGGYEQYFGPGTRLTVT.

The chain is built from TRBV28 and TRBJ2-7; D might be TRBD1 or TRBD2, each matching 6 bases. The V end was cut by 5 bases, the J end by 3 bases, with 20 bases between. The CDR3 loop spans 16 amino acids. Germline loops: CDR1 MDHEN, CDR2 SYDVKM. Here the CDR3 reads CASSPIGGLRRYEQYF. CDR3 DNA sequence: TGTGCCAGCAGTCCAATAGGGGGGCTTCGTCGCTACGAGCAGTACTTC.

The genes are TRBV7-8 and TRBJ2-7; TRBD1 matches 7 bases. The CDR3 has 15 residues. V trimming: 0 bases; J trimming: 2 bases; junction bases outside the gene matches: 4. Germline lookup yields CDR1 SGHVS and CDR2 FQNEAQ. The CDR3, as DNA: TGTGCCAGCAGCTTAGCGTGGACAGGCCCCTACGAGCAGTACTTC. It yields the protein CASSLAWTGPYEQYF.

DNA for the CDR3: TGTGCCAGCAAAGGACTAGCGGGCACAGAGACCCAGTACTTC. This gives the protein CASKGLAGTETQYF. This rearrangement joins TRBV27 to TRBJ2-5, with 11 bases lining up with TRBD2. The ends lost 7 bases at V and 4 bases at J; junction bases unmatched: 5. This CDR3 has 14 residues. Looked up from germline, CDR1 is MNHEY and CDR2 is SMNVEV (reference sequence).

Remarks on this clone: The sample holds other DNA sequences that translate to the same CDR3. This chain links TRBV21-1 with TRBJ2-5. TRBV21-1 is a pseudogene. The CDR3 extends over 16 amino acids. The CDR3 reads CASSKHGTSRGETQYF. CDR3 sequence (DNA): TGTGCCAGCAGCAAGCACGGGACGTCGCGAGGGGAGACCCAGTACTTC.

The rearrangement uses TRBV6-1 and TRBJ1-5; 10 bases agree with TRBD1. Germline V CDR1 and CDR2: MNHNS, SASEGT. The J segment lost 7 bases and the V segment lost 3 bases, leaving 6 bases of the junction unmatched. The CDR3 consists of 15 residues. The CDR3 bases are TGTGCCAGCAGTGAGTCGACAGGGGGCTGGCAGCCCCAGCATTTT. It codes for CASSESTGGWQPQHF.

This clone was seen only a few times. The DNA for the CDR3 is TGTGCCAGCAGTGCGGGACAGGGGGCCTACGAGCAGTACTTC. This gives the protein CASSAGQGAYEQYF. The V and J genes are TRBV6-6 and TRBJ2-7; 11 nucleotides agree with TRBD1. The CDR3 is 14 residues long. Per the germline V gene, CDR1 is MNHNY and CDR2 is SVGAGI (reference sequence). V trimming: 5 bases; J trimming: 2 bases; junction bases outside the gene matches: 2.